This passage covers 18 T cell receptor beta chains from one sample sequenced in a study of cytomegalovirus exposure and HLA in healthy donors (dated by TCRdb to 2015 to 2018). Library preparation employed the immunoSEQ multiplex PCR assay. A mixture of 60 forward primers for TCR Vbeta segments and 13 reverse primers for TCR Jbeta segments was used in the multiplex PCR. Sourced from immuneACCESS, this table was stored by TCRdb with only in-frame sequences that have V and J called. A share of the clones is absent; for the studies checked, an unresolved V gene accounts for under half, and the remainder has no known explanation. The sample has some 150,000 clones on record, 60% to 85% of them singletons. The top ten clonotypes cover about 2.8% of the sample. The specimen sequenced was PBMCs. Receptors were obtained from a male donor in good health and CMV-seronegative.

This chain uses TRBV5-6 with TRBJ2-6, with a tentative D call TRBD1 (6 bases). V was cut by 4 bases and J by 2 bases, with 16 bases left in between. In germline, CDR1 is SGHDT, CDR2 YYEEEE. The CDR3 loop spans 17 amino acids. The chain's CDR3 is CASSPMKQGPGANVLTF. The CDR3, as DNA: TGTGCCAGCAGCCCGATGAAACAGGGACCTGGGGCCAACGTCCTGACTTTC.

The chain links TRBV5-4 to TRBJ1-3; TRBD1 matches 9 bases. Trimming cost V 4 bases and J 2 bases; bases outside gene matches: 13. CDR1 is SGHNT, CDR2 YYREEE, per germline (reference sequence). The CDR3 spans 18 residues. CDR3 bases: TGTGCCAGCAGCCCCGGGACAGGGATTGGCGTACCTGGAAACACCATATATTTT. Translated: CASSPGTGIGVPGNTIYF.

This clone appeared a few times. The rearrangement links TRBV7-6 to TRBJ1-1, with D possibly TRBD1 on 5 matching bases. Trimming cost V 1 base and J 8 bases, with 14 bases left between them. This CDR3 is 14 amino acids long. The germline gives CDR1 SGHVS, CDR2 FNYEAQ. The CDR3 coding sequence is TGTGCCAGCAGCTTAGTCACGGGGGATGCGGAAGCTTTCTTT. Its translation: CASSLVTGDAEAFF. The full variable domain, completed using reference TRBV7-6 and TRBJ1-1, is GAGVSQSPRYKVTKRGQDVALRCDPISGHVSLYWYRQALGQGPEFLTYFNYEAQQDKSGLPNDRFSAERPEGSISTLTIQRTEQRDSAMYRCASSLVTGDAEAFFGQGTRLTVV.

The genes are TRBV9 and TRBJ1-1; maybe TRBD1 (5 bases). CDR1 is SGDLS and CDR2 is YYNGEE in the germline V gene. This CDR3 region has 15 residues. V was cut by 3 bases and J by 8 bases, with 20 bases left in between. The CDR3 reads CASSETADPGGEAFF. CDR3 DNA sequence: TGTGCCAGCAGCGAGACAGCCGACCCGGGGGGAGAAGCTTTCTTT.

The chain combines TRBV9 with TRBJ1-1; 11 bases agree with TRBD1. The CDR3 consists of 14 residues. V shed 3 bases and J 4 bases; nucleotides not matched to a gene: 2. Germline CDR1 and CDR2: SGDLS and YYNGEE. CDR3 DNA sequence: TGTGCCAGCAGCGGGACAGGGGGCGGCACTGAAGCTTTCTTT. Translated: CASSGTGGGTEAFF. Based on the CDR3 plus reference TRBV9 and TRBJ1-1, the full variable domain is DSGVTQTPKHLITATGQRVTLRCSPRSGDLSVYWYQQSLDQGLQFLIQYYNGEERAKGNILERFSAQQFPDLHSELNLSSLELGDSALYFCASSGTGGGTEAFFGQGTRLTVV.

This clone was recorded a few times. The chain carries TRBV11-2 and TRBJ1-1; TRBD1 matches at 7 bases. CDR1 is SGHAT and CDR2 is FQNNGV in the germline V gene. Unmatched junction bases numbered 7, after V lost 6 bases and J lost 0 bases. This CDR3 is built from 15 residues. CDR3 amino acids: CASSRQQGMNTEAFF. CDR3 in DNA: TGTGCCAGCAGTCGTCAACAGGGGATGAACACTGAAGCTTTCTTT. Together with reference TRBV11-2 and TRBJ1-1, the CDR3 gives the full variable domain: EAGVAQSPRYKIIEKRQSVAFWCNPISGHATLYWYQQILGQGPKLLIQFQNNGVVDDSQLPKDRFSAERLKGVDSTLKIQPAKLEDSAVYLCASSRQQGMNTEAFFGQGTRLTVV.

The CDR3 region is CAWTGTGGHLNTEAFF. The CDR3 DNA sequence: TGTGCCTGGACCGGGACAGGGGGCCATTTGAACACTGAAGCTTTCTTT. The chain is built from TRBV30 and TRBJ1-1; the match to TRBD1 covers 12 bases. Trimming removed 4 bases from V and 0 bases from J; junction bases left unmatched: 6. CDR3 length: 16 amino acids. Germline V gene sequence: CDR1 GTSNPN, CDR2 SVGIG (reference sequence).

This clone was seen just once. The chain is built from TRBV9 and TRBJ2-1; 12 bases are a match to TRBD2. Germline-derived CDR1 and CDR2 are SGDLS and YYNGEE. CDR3 length equals 16 residues. V lost 4 bases, J lost 10 bases, and 12 bases stayed unmatched. CDR3 sequence reads: CASSPVGLAGGLEQFF. CDR3 in DNA: TGTGCCAGCAGCCCCGTGGGACTAGCGGGCGGCTTAGAGCAGTTCTTC.

This clone has only one observation. V usage is TRBV5-4 and J usage is TRBJ2-1; 10 bases match TRBD2. Germline V gene lookup returns CDR1 SGHNT and CDR2 YYREEE (reference sequence). J lost 10 bases, V lost 4 bases, and 11 bases had no gene match. This CDR3 is 15 amino acids long. The CDR3: CASSVGTSGIGEQFF. CDR3 sequence (DNA): TGTGCCAGCAGCGTTGGTACTAGCGGGATCGGAGAGCAGTTCTTC. The whole variable domain, filled in from reference TRBV5-4 and TRBJ2-1, reads ETGVTQSPTHLIKTRGQQVTLRCSSQSGHNTVSWYQQALGQGPQFIFQYYREEENGRGNFPPRFSGLQFPNYSSELNVNALELDDSALYLCASSVGTSGIGEQFFGPGTRLTVL.

The rearrangement uses TRBV11-3 and TRBJ2-2, with D perhaps TRBD1 (6 bases). The germline V gene has CDR1 SGHNT and CDR2 YENEEA. The CDR3 is 14 residues long. V was pared by 5 bases and J by 1 base, with 8 bases between. The CDR3 region is CASSQGQNTGELFF. CDR3 nucleotides: TGTGCCAGCAGCCAGGGACAGAACACCGGGGAGCTGTTTTTT.

The V gene is TRBV6-6, the J gene TRBJ2-2; D is unresolved. The CDR3 contains 13 residues. In germline, CDR1 is MNHNY, CDR2 SVGAGI (reference sequence). V was shortened by 6 bases and J by 1 base, with 6 bases between the two germline ends. CDR3 coding DNA: TGTGCCAGCAGCTCTAAGAACACCGGGGAGCTGTTTTTT. It is translated as CASSSKNTGELFF.

This rearrangement joins TRBV11-2 to TRBJ1-2; tentatively, D is TRBD1 (5 bases). CDR3 length equals 17 residues. CDR1 is SGHAT and CDR2 is FQNNGV in the germline V gene. V was cut by 0 bases and J by 4 bases, with 18 bases left in between. CDR3: CASSLEHNAGKVYGYTF. CDR3 bases: TGTGCCAGCAGCTTAGAACATAATGCAGGGAAAGTCTATGGCTACACCTTC.

Turning to this clone: An end of the junction does not agree with germline; a read error may underlie this. The J gene is TRBJ2-5, the V gene TRBV5-1; tentative D call: TRBD2 (6 bases). The length of the CDR3 is 15 residues. CDR1 SGHRS and CDR2 YFSETQ come from the germline V gene. For the CDR3, the DNA is TGCACCAGCAGCTCGGACGCGGGGAGTGGAGAGACCCAGTACTTC. Its translation: CTSSSDAGSGETQYF. Full variable domain (rest looked up from reference TRBV5-1 and TRBJ2-5): KAGVTQTPRYLIKTRGQQVTLSCSPISGHRSVSWYQQTPGQGLQFLFEYFSETQRNKGNFPGRFSGRQFSNSRSEMNVSTLELGDSALYLCTSSSDAGSGETQYFGPGTRLLVL.

The rearrangement uses TRBV5-8 and TRBJ2-3; the match to TRBD2 covers 11 bases. V gave up 0 bases and J gave up 2 bases; unmatched junction bases: 5. CDR1 is SGHTS, CDR2 YDEGEE, per germline. CDR3 length: 17 amino acids. CDR3 sequence (DNA): TGTGCCAGCAGCTTGGGACTAGCGGGGCCCTTCACAGATACGCAGTATTTT. The encoded protein is CASSLGLAGPFTDTQYF.

The chain employs TRBV7-9 and TRBJ2-3; D is unresolved. The CDR3 extends over 13 amino acids. Germline values: CDR1 SEHNR, CDR2 FQNEAQ (reference sequence). V was trimmed by 1 base and J by 8 bases, leaving 10 bases between them. CDR3 DNA sequence: TGTGCCAGCAGCTTAGGTTTTGGGCCTACGCAGTATTTT. Protein product: CASSLGFGPTQYF.

V usage is TRBV4-1 and J usage is TRBJ2-1; 8 bases fit TRBD2. The V gene's germline CDR1 is MGHRA and CDR2 YSYEKL. The CDR3 length is 15 residues. J lost 2 bases, V lost 2 bases, and 2 bases had no gene match. Here the CDR3 reads CASSQREGAYNEQFF. In DNA form, the CDR3 reads TGCGCCAGCAGCCAACGGGAGGGGGCCTACAATGAGCAGTTCTTC.

J is TRBJ1-5 and V is TRBV27, with D perhaps matching TRBD1 (5 bases). With 2 bases removed from V and 6 bases from J, the gap between germline ends came to 14 bases. The CDR3 runs to 15 residues. CDR1 MNHEY and CDR2 SMNVEV come from the germline V gene (reference sequence). CDR3 amino acids: CASSLVRGMGQPQHF. CDR3 sequence (DNA): TGTGCCAGCAGTTTAGTCCGGGGGATGGGTCAGCCCCAGCATTTT.

V and J are TRBV10-3 and TRBJ2-5; 10 bases are shared with TRBD2. CDR1 is ENHRY, CDR2 SYGVKD, per germline. Trimming cost V 10 bases and J 1 base; bases outside gene matches: 6. This CDR3 has 14 residues. The CDR3: CATAASGGQETQYF. The CDR3 coding sequence is TGTGCCACCGCTGCTAGCGGGGGCCAAGAGACCCAGTACTTC.